These 10 T cell receptor beta chains share one sample of origin, sequenced in a study of radiotherapy plus CTLA-4 blockade in lung cancer. The protocol was immunoSEQ multiplex PCR, while the TCRdb copy is restricted to in-frame clones and leaves out a portion. The table lists around 45,000 clones, around 72% of them singletons. The sample in question was peripheral blood, obtained from a patient treated with radiotherapy plus ipilimumab. The receptors derive from a human donor with non-small cell lung cancer who had a complete response to radiotherapy plus ipilimumab.

This clone appeared a few times. The chain employs TRBV10-3 and TRBJ2-7; D not certain. The CDR3 has 13 amino acids. Trimming took 2 bases from V and 2 from J, leaving 7 bases between them. Germline V lookup: CDR1 ENHRY, CDR2 SYGVKD. CDR3 nucleotides: TGTGCCATCAGTGAGGGGCAGCCCTACGAGCAGTACTTC. Its protein is CAISEGQPYEQYF.

This chain connects TRBV29-1 to TRBJ2-7; 12 bases are shared with TRBD1. The CDR3 totals 14 residues. V dropped 7 bases and J dropped 7; count of bases not matched to a gene: 11. Germline assignment: CDR1 SQVTM and CDR2 ANQGSEA. The CDR3 DNA follows: TGCAGCGCCCGGGACAGGGGGCGGAAAGAGGAGCAGTACTTC. Amino acids: CSARDRGRKEEQYF.

The chain combines TRBV13 with TRBJ2-3; 8 bases are a match to TRBD2. The CDR3 totals 19 residues. Per the germline V gene, CDR1 is PRHDT and CDR2 is FYEKMQ (reference sequence). V shed 5 bases, J shed 3 bases, and the junction held 19 bases outside the gene matches. In nucleotides, the CDR3 is TGTGCCAGCAGCCCATACAAAGACCTGGGACTAGTCGCGACAGATACGCAGTATTTT. Its protein is CASSPYKDLGLVATDTQYF.

The chain is built from TRBV18 and TRBJ2-7, with 9 bases lining up with TRBD2. V shed 4 bases, J shed 2 bases, and the junction held 9 bases outside the gene matches. This CDR3 comprises 16 residues. Germline CDR1 KGHSH, CDR2 LQKENI. DNA for the CDR3: TGTGCCAGCTCACTAATCTCGGGACTAGCTGCCTACGAGCAGTACTTC. Translated, it gives CASSLISGLAAYEQYF.

The V and J genes are TRBV6-6 and TRBJ2-7; a possible D gene is TRBD1 (6 bases). V was cut by 2 bases and J by 1 base, with 15 bases left in between. Germline-derived CDR1 and CDR2 are MNHNY and SVGAGI (reference sequence). The CDR3 is made up of 16 amino acids. CDR3 sequence (DNA): TGTGCCAGCAGTTACAGCGGACAGAGGCAATCCTACGAGCAGTACTTC. Protein product: CASSYSGQRQSYEQYF.

The chain has TRBV28 and TRBJ2-6, with no clear D. CDR1 and CDR2 (germline): MDHEN, SYDVKM. V was shortened by 5 bases and J by 6 bases, with 5 bases between the two germline ends. CDR3 length: 12 amino acids. The CDR3 sequence: CASSPMANVLTF. The CDR3 nucleotides read TGTGCCAGCAGTCCAATGGCCAACGTCCTGACTTTC.

The V call is TRBV6-5, the J call TRBJ2-3; D gene unclear. The V gene lost 2 bases and the J gene lost 0 bases, with 9 bases spanning the gap. Germline values: CDR1 MNHEY, CDR2 SVGAGI. The CDR3 is made up of 15 amino acids. Written as DNA, the CDR3 is TGTGCCAGCAGTTACGTGGCGACTAGCACAGATACGCAGTATTTT. Its protein is CASSYVATSTDTQYF.

The CDR3 region has the DNA TGTGCCAGCAGTCTTTGGTCCAGGGGGATAAGGGGCACCGGGGAGCTGTTTTTT. It codes for CASSLWSRGIRGTGELFF. The chain recombines TRBV5-5 with TRBJ2-2, with 7 bases matching TRBD1. The V gene end was trimmed by 5 bases and the J gene end by 4 bases; junction bases not matched to a gene: 17. The CDR3 consists of 18 residues. CDR1 and CDR2 (germline): SGHKS, YYEKEE (reference sequence).

Concerning this clone: Other DNA variants within this sample encode the same CDR3. V and J are TRBV2 and TRBJ2-5, with D possibly matching TRBD2 (7 bases). Trimming took 9 bases from V and 5 from J, leaving 19 bases between them. The CDR3 runs to 14 residues. Germline-derived CDR1 and CDR2 are SNHLY and FYNNEI. The CDR3 nucleotides read TGTGCCAGAGGGAATGGGGGGGCGGGGGAGACCCAGTACTTC. Translating it yields CARGNGGAGETQYF. Complete variable domain (other parts from reference TRBV2 and TRBJ2-5): EPEVTQTPSHQVTQMGQEVILRCVPISNHLYFYWYRQILGQKVEFLVSFYNNEISEKSEIFDDQFSVERPDGSNFTLKIRSTKLEDSAMYFCARGNGGAGETQYFGPGTRLLVL.

The chain carries TRBV5-1 and TRBJ2-1, with a tentative D call TRBD2 (5 bases). The germline V gene encodes CDR1 SGHRS and CDR2 YFSETQ. The CDR3 spans 15 residues. V was cut by 0 bases and J by 3 bases, with 10 bases left in between. CDR3 coding DNA: TGCGCCAGCAGCTTGGGGTCGGGATTCTACAATGAGCAGTTCTTC. Amino acids: CASSLGSGFYNEQFF.